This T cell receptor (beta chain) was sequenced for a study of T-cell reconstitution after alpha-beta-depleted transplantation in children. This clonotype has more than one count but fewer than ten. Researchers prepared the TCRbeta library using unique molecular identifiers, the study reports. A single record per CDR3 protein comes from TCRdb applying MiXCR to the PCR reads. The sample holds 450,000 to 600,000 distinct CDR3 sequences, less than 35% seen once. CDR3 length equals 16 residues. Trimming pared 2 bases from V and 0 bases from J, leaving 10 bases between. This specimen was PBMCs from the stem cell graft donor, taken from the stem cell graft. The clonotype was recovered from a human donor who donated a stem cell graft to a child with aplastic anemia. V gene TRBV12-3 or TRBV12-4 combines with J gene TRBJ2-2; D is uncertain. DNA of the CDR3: TGTGCCAGCAGTTTATGGGCAACCTCGAACACCGGGGAGCTGTTTTTT. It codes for CASSLWATSNTGELFF.